The sample holds a few counts of the clone carrying this TCR beta chain. Per the germline V gene, CDR1 is SGDLS and CDR2 is YYNGEE. CDR3 size: 13 residues. V was trimmed by 2 bases and J by 6 bases, leaving 9 bases between them. The data are from a study of early T cells in non-severe SARS-CoV-2 infection. Each CDR3 protein gets one entry after TCRdb re-called the 5' RACE reads with MiXCR. The sample carries 65,000 to 70,000 distinct CDR3 sequences, 12% recorded once. The origin of this receptor is an adult who was a healthcare worker with PCR-confirmed SARS-CoV-2 infection or an uninfected control (not recorded which). Sequencing was performed on whole blood. V is TRBV9 and J is TRBJ2-1; D may be TRBD2 (5 bases). CDR3 DNA sequence: TGTGCCAGCAGCGTCTTTAGCGCCAATGAGCAGTTCTTC. This translates into CASSVFSANEQFF.